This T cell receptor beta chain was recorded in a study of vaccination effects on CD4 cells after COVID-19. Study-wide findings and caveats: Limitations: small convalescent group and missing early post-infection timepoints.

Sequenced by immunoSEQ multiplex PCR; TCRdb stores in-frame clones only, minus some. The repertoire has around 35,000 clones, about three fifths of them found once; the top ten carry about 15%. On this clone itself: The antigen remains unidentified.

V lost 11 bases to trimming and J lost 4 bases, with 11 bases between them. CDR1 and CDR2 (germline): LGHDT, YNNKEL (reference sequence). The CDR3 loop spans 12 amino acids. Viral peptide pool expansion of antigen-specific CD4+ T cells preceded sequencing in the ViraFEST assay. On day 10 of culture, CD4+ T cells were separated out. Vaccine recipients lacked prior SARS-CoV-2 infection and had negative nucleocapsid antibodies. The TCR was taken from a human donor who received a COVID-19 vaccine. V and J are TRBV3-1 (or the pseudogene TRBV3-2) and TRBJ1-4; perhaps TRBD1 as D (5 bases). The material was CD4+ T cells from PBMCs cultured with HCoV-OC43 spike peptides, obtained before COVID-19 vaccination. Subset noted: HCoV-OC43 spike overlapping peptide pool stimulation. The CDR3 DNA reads TGTGCCGCCCAGGGTGATAATGAAAAACTGTTTTTT. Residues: CAAQGDNEKLFF.